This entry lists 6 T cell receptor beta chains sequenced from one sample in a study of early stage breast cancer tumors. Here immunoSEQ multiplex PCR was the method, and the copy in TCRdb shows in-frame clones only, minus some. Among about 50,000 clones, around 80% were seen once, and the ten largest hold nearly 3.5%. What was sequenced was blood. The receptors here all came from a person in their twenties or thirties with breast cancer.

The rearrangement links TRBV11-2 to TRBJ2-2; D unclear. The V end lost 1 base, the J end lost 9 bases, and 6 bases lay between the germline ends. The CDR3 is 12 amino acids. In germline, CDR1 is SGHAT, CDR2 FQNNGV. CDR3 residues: CASSLVRRELFF. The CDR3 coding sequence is TGTGCCAGCAGCTTAGTCAGGAGGGAGCTGTTTTTT.

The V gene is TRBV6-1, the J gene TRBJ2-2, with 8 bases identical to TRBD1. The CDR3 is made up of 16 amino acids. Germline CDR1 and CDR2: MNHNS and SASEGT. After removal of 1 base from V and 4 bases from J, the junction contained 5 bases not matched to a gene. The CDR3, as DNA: TGTGCCAGCAGTGAAGGACAGGGGAAGGGCACCGGGGAGCTGTTTTTT. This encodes CASSEGQGKGTGELFF.

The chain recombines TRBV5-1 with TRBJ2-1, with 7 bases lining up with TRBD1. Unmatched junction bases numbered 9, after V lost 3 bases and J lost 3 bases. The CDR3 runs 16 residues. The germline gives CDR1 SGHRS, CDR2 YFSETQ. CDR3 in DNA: TGCGCCAGCAGCTCAGGGGGTCTCCAACTCTACAATGAGCAGTTCTTC. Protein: CASSSGGLQLYNEQFF. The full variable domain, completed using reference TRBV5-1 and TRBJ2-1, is KAGVTQTPRYLIKTRGQQVTLSCSPISGHRSVSWYQQTPGQGLQFLFEYFSETQRNKGNFPGRFSGRQFSNSRSEMNVSTLELGDSALYLCASSSGGLQLYNEQFFGPGTRLTVL.

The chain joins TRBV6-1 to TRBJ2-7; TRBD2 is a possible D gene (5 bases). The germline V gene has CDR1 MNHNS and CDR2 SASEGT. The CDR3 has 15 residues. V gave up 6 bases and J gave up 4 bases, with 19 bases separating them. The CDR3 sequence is CASRDKRRYGYEQYF. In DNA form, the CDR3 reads TGTGCCAGCAGAGACAAGCGGAGATATGGTTACGAGCAGTACTTC.

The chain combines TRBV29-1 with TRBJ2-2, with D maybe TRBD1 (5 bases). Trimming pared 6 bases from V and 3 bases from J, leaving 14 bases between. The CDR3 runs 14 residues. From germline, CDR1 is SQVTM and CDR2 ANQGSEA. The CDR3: CSVGRGRDTGELFF. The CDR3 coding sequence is TGCAGCGTGGGGCGTGGAAGGGACACCGGGGAGCTGTTTTTT.

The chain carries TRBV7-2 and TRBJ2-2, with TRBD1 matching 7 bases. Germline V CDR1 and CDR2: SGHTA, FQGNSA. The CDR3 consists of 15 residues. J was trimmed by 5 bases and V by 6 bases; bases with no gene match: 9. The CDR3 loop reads CASSFRGRGTGELFF. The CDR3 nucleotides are TGTGCCAGCAGTTTTAGGGGGCGCGGAACCGGGGAGCTGTTTTTT.